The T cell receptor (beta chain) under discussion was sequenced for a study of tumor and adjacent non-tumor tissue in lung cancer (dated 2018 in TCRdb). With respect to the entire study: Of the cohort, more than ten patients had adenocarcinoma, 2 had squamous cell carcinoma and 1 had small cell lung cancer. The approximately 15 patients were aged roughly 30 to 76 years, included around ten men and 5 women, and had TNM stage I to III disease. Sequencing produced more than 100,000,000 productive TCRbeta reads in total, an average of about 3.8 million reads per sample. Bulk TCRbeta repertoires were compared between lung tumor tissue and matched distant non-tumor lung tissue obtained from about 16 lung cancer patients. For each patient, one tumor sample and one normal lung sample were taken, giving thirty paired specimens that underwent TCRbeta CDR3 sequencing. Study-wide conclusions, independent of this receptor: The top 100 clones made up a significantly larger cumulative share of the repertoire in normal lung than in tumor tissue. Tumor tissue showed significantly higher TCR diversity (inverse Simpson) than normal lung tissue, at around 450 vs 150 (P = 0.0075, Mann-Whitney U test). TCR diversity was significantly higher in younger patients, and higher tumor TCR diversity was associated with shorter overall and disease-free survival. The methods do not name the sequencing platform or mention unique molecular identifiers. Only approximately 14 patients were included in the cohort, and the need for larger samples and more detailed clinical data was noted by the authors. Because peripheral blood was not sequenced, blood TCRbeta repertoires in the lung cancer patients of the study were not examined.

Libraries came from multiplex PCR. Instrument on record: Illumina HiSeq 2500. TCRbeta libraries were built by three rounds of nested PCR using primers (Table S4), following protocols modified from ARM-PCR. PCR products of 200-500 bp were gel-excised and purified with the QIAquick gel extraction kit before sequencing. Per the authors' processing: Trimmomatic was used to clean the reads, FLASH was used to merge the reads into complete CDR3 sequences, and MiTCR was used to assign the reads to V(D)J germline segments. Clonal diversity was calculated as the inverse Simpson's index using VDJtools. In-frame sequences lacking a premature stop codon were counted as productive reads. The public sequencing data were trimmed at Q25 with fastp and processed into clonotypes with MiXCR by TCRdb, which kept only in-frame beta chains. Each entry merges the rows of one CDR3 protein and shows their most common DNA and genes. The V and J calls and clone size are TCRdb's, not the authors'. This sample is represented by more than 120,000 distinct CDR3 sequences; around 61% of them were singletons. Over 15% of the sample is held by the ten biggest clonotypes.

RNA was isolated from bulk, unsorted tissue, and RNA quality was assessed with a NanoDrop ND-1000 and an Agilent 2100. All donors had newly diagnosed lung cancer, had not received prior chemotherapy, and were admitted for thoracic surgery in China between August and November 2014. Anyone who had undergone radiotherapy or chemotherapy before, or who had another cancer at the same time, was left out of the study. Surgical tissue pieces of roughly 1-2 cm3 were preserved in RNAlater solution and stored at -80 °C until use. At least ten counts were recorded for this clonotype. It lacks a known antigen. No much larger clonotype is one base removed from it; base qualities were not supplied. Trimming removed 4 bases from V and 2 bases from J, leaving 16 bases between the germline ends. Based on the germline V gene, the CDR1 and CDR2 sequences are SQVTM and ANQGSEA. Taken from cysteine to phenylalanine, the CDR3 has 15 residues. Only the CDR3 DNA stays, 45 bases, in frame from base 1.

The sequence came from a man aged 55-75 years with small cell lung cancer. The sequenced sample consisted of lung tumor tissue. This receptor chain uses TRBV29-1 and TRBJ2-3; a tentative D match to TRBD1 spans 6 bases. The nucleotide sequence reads TGCAGCGTTGGGGGGCCCCGAACTGACACAGATACGCAGTATTTT. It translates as CSVGGPRTDTDTQYF.